These 14 T cell receptor beta chains share one sample of origin, sequenced in a study of shared clonotypes between healthy human individuals. The method was immunoSEQ multiplex PCR; TCRdb's version includes in-frame clones alone and lacks a portion of them. Among approximately 400,000 clones listed, 95% to 97% were seen once. Source material: memory CD8+ T cells sorted from blood. Subset noted: CD45RO+ cells pooled with CCR7-negative TemRA cells. The receptors stem from a man in his thirties or forties in good health.

This chain links TRBV11-1 with TRBJ2-4, with 11 bases that match TRBD2. In germline, CDR1 is SGHAT, CDR2 FQDESV (reference sequence). V shed 1 base, J shed 8 bases, and the junction held 7 bases outside the gene matches. The CDR3 sequence is 16 residues long. The CDR3 DNA reads TGTGCCAGCAGCTTAGGCACTAGCGGGAGTGGGGACATTCAGTACTTC. It specifies CASSLGTSGSGDIQYF.

This clone was observed a few times. J is TRBJ2-3 and V is TRBV28, with TRBD1 as a possible D gene (6 bases). The germline CDR1 and CDR2 sequences are MDHEN and SYDVKM. The V end lost 1 base, the J end lost 1 base, and 15 bases lay between the germline ends. CDR3 length: 17 amino acids. In DNA form, the CDR3 reads TGTGCCAGCAGTTTATTTACGGCGTCAGGGGGCACAGATACGCAGTATTTT. This translates into CASSLFTASGGTDTQYF. Combining the CDR3 with reference TRBV28 and TRBJ2-3 gives the whole variable domain DVKVTQSSRYLVKRTGEKVFLECVQDMDHENMFWYRQDPGLGLRLIYFSYDVKMKEKGDIPEGYSVSREKKERFSLILESASTNQTSMYLCASSLFTASGGTDTQYFGPGTRLTVL.

The chain couples TRBV25-1 to TRBJ2-3; 11 bases match TRBD2. Germline CDR1 reads MGHDK; CDR2 reads SYGVNS. With 6 bases clipped from V and 5 bases from J, the junction kept 10 bases outside the gene matches. The CDR3 extends over 16 amino acids. The CDR3 DNA reads as TGTGCCAGCAGGCAAACCGGGACTAGCGGTGAAGATACGCAGTATTTT. It yields the protein CASRQTGTSGEDTQYF.

The chain links TRBV19 to TRBJ2-1; D unresolved. CDR1 is LNHDA and CDR2 is SQIVND in the germline V gene (reference sequence). V gave up 5 bases and J gave up 4 bases, with 18 bases separating them. CDR3 length: 16 amino acids. CDR3 nucleotides: TGTGCCAGTAGTTCCCCTAAAGGAGTACCGTACAATGAGCAGTTCTTC. Translated, it gives CASSSPKGVPYNEQFF.

The V and J genes are TRBV4-1 and TRBJ2-2; 9 bases line up with TRBD1. Germline V gives CDR1 MGHRA, CDR2 YSYEKL. The V and J ends lost 3 bases and 7 bases, in that order; junction bases with no gene match: 18. The CDR3 contains 19 residues. CDR3 residues: CASSHLPGTGRMKGGELFF. CDR3 sequence (DNA): TGCGCCAGCAGCCATTTGCCCGGGACAGGGAGAATGAAAGGCGGGGAGCTGTTTTTT.

The chain combines TRBV6-7 with TRBJ2-1, with 11 bases lining up with TRBD2. TRBV6-7 is known as an ORF, though its function is uncertain. The CDR3 has 16 amino acids. After removal of 6 bases from V and 0 bases from J, the junction contained 4 bases not matched to a gene. The CDR3 bases are TGTGCCAGCAGAGATACTAGCGGGAGCTCCTACAATGAGCAGTTCTTC. This sequence encodes CASRDTSGSSYNEQFF.

The CDR3 nucleotides read TGTGCCAGTAGTATACGAGGGGGCTCTGGAAACACCATATATTTT. It translates to CASSIRGGSGNTIYF. The rearrangement joins TRBV19 to TRBJ1-3; perhaps TRBD1 as D (6 bases). Germline V gene data show CDR1 as LNHDA and CDR2 as SQIVND (reference sequence). Trimming stripped 2 bases from V and 0 bases from J, with 8 bases between. The CDR3 length is 15 residues.

The gene calls are TRBV25-1 and TRBJ2-1; 9 positions agree with TRBD2. CDR1 is MGHDK and CDR2 is SYGVNS in the germline V gene. V trimming: 0 bases; J trimming: 7 bases; junction bases outside the gene matches: 7. This CDR3 is built from 16 residues. DNA for the CDR3: TGTGCCAGCAGTGAATACGGCCTAGCGGGAAGGAATGAGCAGTTCTTC. Translation: CASSEYGLAGRNEQFF.

The chain joins TRBV7-2 to TRBJ2-1; D remains unclear. The CDR3 sequence is 13 residues long. The V and J ends lost 6 bases and 4 bases respectively, with 10 bases between them. The germline V gene has CDR1 SGHTA and CDR2 FQGNSA. The CDR3 loop is CASSLYTYNEQFF. The CDR3 nucleotides are TGTGCCAGCAGTCTATACACTTACAATGAGCAGTTCTTC.

In regard to this clone: Other DNA variants within this sample encode the same CDR3. The rearrangement joins TRBV9 to TRBJ2-5, with D unclear. The CDR3 has 12 residues. V lost 0 bases and J 4 bases, leaving 4 bases between the germline ends. Germline V lookup: CDR1 SGDLS, CDR2 YYNGEE. The CDR3, as DNA: TGTGCCAGCAGCGTAGAGGGAGAGACCCAGTACTTC. It is translated as CASSVEGETQYF.

The genes are TRBV19 and TRBJ2-1; D remains ambiguous. The length of the CDR3 is 15 residues. CDR1 is LNHDA, CDR2 SQIVND, per germline (reference sequence). V was clipped by 6 bases and J by 0 bases, with 12 bases between them. CDR3 sequence reads: CASSPKFGSYNEQFF. CDR3 nucleotides: TGTGCCAGTAGCCCCAAGTTTGGCTCCTACAATGAGCAGTTCTTC.

V is TRBV7-3 and J is TRBJ2-1; 8 bases are a match to TRBD2. The CDR3 sequence is 14 residues long. Unmatched junction bases numbered 6, after V lost 4 bases and J lost 7 bases. Germline-derived CDR1 and CDR2 are SGHTA and FQGTGA. CDR3 sequence (DNA): TGTGCCAGCAGCTCGGGACTAGGTGGGAATGAGCAGTTCTTC. Protein product: CASSSGLGGNEQFF.

This clone appeared once. This chain joins TRBV4-2 and TRBJ2-7; TRBD1 matches 8 bases. J gave up 4 bases and V 1 base, and 3 bases lay outside the gene matches. This CDR3 has 14 amino acids. Germline V lookup: CDR1 LGHNA, CDR2 YNFKEQ. CDR3 in amino acids: CASSQAQGGYEQYF. CDR3 coding DNA: TGTGCCAGCAGCCAAGCACAGGGGGGTTACGAGCAGTACTTC.

The rearrangement links TRBV28 to TRBJ1-5; the D gene is possibly TRBD1 (6 bases). V lost 5 bases and J 4 bases, leaving 18 bases between the germline ends. Germline lookup yields CDR1 MDHEN and CDR2 SYDVKM. CDR3 length equals 16 residues. DNA of the CDR3: TGTGCCAGCAGTCCGGGGGACAAATTAGGAAATCAGCCCCAGCATTTT. Its translation: CASSPGDKLGNQPQHF.